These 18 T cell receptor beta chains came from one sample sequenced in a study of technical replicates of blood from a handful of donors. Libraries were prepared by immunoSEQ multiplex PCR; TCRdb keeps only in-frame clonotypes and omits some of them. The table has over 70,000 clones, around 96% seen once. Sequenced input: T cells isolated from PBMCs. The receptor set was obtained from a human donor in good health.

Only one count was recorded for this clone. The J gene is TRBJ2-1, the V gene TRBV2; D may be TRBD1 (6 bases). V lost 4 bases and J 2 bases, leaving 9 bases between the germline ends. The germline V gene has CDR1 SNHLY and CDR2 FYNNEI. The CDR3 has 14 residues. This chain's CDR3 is CASSGGTPYNEQFF. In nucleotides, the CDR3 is TGTGCCAGCAGTGGAGGGACACCCTACAATGAGCAGTTCTTC.

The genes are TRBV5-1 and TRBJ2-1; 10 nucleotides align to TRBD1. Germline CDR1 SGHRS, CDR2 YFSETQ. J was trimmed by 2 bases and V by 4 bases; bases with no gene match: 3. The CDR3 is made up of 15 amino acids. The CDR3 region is CASSQGQGPYNEQFF. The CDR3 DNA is TGCGCCAGCAGCCAGGGACAGGGGCCCTACAATGAGCAGTTCTTC.

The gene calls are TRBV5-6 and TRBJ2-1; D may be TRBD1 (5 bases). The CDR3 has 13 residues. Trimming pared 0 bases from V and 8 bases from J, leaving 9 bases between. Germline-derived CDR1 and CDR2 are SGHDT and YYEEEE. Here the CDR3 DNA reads TGTGCCAGCAGCTTGGTGGGGCGCCATGAGCAGTTCTTC. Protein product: CASSLVGRHEQFF. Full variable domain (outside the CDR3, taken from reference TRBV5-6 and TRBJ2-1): DAGVTQSPTHLIKTRGQQVTLRCSPKSGHDTVSWYQQALGQGPQFIFQYYEEEERQRGNFPDRFSGHQFPNYSSELNVNALLLGDSALYLCASSLVGRHEQFFGPGTRLTVL.

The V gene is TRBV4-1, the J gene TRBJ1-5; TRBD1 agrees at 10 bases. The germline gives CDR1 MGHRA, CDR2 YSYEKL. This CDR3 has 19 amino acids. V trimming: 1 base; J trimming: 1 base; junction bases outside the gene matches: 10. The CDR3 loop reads CASSQGRTGGIFSNQPQHF. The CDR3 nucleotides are TGCGCCAGCAGCCAAGGTAGGACAGGGGGGATCTTCAGCAATCAGCCCCAGCATTTT.

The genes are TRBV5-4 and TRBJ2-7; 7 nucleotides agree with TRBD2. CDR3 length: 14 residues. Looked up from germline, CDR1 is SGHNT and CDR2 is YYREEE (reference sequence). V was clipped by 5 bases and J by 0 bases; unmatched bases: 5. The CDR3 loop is CASSFSGPSYEQYF. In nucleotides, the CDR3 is TGTGCCAGCAGTTTTAGCGGGCCCTCCTACGAGCAGTACTTC.

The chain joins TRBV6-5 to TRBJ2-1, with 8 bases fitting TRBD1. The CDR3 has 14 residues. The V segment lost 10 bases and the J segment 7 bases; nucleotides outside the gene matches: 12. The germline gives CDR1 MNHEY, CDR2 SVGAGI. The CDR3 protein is CATQGTGLLNEQFF. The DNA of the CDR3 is TGTGCCACCCAGGGGACAGGACTGCTAAATGAGCAGTTCTTC.

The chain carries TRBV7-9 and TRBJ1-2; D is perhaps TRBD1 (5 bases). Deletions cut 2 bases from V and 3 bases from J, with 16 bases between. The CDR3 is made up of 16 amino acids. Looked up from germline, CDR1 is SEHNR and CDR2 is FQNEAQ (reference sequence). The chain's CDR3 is CASSLYRAGLDYGYTF. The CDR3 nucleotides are TGTGCCAGCAGCTTATACCGGGCGGGGCTCGACTATGGCTACACCTTC.

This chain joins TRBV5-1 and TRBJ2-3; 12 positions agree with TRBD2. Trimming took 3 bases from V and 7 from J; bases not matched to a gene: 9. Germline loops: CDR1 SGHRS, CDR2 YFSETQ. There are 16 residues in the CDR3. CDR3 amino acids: CASSSPGLAGSNTQYF. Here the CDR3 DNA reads TGCGCCAGCAGCTCTCCGGGACTAGCGGGCTCTAATACGCAGTATTTT.

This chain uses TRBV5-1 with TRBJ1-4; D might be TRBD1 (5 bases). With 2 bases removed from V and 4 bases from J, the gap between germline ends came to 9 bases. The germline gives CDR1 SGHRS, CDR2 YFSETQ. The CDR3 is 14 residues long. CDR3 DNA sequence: TGCGCCAGCAGCTTCAAGCAGGGTAATGAAAAACTGTTTTTT. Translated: CASSFKQGNEKLFF.

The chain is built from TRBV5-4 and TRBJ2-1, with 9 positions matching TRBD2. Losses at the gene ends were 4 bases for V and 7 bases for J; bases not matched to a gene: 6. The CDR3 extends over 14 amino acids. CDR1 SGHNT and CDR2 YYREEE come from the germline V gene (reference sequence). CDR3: CASSTGLAGNEQFF. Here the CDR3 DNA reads TGTGCCAGCAGCACGGGACTAGCTGGGAATGAGCAGTTCTTC.

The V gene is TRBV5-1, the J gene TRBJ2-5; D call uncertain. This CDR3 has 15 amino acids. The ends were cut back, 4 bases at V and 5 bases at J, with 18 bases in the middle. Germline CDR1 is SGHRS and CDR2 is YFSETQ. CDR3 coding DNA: TGCGCCAGCAGCCTGCGAACAGATTCTATCGAGACCCAGTACTTC. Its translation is CASSLRTDSIETQYF.

The chain's CDR3 is CATGAGATYNEQFF. CDR3 nucleotide sequence: TGTGCCACCGGGGCGGGAGCGACCTACAATGAGCAGTTCTTC. The chain employs TRBV7-9 and TRBJ2-1, with 7 nucleotides matching TRBD2. V dropped 10 bases and J dropped 2; count of bases not matched to a gene: 8. CDR1 and CDR2 from the germline V gene are SEHNR and FQNEAQ (reference sequence). The CDR3 extends over 14 amino acids.

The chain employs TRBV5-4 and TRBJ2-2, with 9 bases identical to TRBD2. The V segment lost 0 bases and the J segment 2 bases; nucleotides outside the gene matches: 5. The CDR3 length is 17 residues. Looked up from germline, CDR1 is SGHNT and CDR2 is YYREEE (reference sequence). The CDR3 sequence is CASSLAAGGPNTGELFF. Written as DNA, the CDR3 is TGTGCCAGCAGCTTGGCAGCGGGGGGTCCCAACACCGGGGAGCTGTTTTTT.

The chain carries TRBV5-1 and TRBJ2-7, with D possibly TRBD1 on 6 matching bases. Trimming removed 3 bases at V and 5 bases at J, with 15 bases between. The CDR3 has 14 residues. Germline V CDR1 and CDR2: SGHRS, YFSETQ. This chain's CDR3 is CASSSGTSTDEQYF. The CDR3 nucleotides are TGCGCCAGCAGCTCAGGGACAAGTACGGACGAGCAGTACTTC.

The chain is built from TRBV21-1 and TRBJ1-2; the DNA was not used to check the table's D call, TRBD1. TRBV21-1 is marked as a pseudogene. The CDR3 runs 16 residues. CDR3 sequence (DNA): TGTGCCAGCAGCAAATTCGGAAGGACAGGATCCTATGGCTACACCTTC. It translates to CASSKFGRTGSYGYTF.

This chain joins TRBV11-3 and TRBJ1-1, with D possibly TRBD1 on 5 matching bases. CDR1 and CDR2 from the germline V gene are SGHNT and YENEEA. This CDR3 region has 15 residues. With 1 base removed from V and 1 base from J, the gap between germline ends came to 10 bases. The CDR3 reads CASSLVSQENTEAFF. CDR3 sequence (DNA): TGTGCCAGCAGCTTAGTTTCACAGGAGAACACTGAAGCTTTCTTT.

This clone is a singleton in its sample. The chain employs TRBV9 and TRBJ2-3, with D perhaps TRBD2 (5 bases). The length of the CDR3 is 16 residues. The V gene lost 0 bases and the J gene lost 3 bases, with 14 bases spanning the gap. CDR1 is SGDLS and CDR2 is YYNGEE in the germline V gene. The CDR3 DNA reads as TGTGCCAGCAGCGTAGTCGAGCGGTCTTTAACAGATACGCAGTATTTT. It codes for CASSVVERSLTDTQYF.

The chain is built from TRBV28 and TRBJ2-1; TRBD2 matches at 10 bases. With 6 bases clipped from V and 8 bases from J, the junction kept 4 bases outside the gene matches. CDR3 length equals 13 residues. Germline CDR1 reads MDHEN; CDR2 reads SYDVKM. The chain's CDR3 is CASRASGSDEQFF. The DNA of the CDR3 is TGTGCCAGCAGGGCTAGCGGGAGTGATGAGCAGTTCTTC.